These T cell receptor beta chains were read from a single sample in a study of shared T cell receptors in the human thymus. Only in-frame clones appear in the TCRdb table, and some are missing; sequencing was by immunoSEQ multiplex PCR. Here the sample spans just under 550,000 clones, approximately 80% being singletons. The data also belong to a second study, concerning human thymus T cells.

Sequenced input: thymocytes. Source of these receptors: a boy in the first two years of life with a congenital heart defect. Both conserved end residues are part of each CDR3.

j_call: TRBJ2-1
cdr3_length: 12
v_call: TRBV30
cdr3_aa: CAWSGRGDEQFF

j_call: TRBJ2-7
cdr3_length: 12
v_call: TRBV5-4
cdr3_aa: CASSLWSYEQYF

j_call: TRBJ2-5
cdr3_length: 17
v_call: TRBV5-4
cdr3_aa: CASSLEGGVGRGETQYF

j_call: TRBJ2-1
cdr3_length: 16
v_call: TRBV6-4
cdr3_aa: CASSESPGLEGNEQFF

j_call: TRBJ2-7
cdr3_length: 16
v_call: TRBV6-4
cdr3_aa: CASSDSREAKLLQQYF

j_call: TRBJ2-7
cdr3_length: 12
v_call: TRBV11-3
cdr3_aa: CASRGRGYEQYF

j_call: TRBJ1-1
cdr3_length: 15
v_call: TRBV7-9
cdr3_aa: CASSYRGGRPTEAFF

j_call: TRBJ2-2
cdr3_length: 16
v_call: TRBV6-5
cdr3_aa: CASSSLAGAGTGELFF

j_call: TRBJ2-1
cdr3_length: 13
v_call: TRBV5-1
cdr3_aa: CASSLLQSNEQFF

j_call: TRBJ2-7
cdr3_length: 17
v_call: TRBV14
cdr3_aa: CASSQVFGTSLSYEQYF

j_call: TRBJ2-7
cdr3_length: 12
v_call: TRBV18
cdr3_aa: CASSPGLADLIF

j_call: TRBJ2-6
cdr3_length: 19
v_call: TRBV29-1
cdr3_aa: CSVEERSGRFTSGANVLTF

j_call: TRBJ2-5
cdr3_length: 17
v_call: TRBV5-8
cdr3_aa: CASTPEGSSGTQETQYF

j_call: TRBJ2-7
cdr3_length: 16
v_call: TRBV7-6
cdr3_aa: CASSLAVAGESYEQYF

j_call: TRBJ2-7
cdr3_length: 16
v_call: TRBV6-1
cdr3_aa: CASSALAGGPTYEQYF

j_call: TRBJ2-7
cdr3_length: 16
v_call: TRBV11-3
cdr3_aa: CASSLVSGLLTSEQYF

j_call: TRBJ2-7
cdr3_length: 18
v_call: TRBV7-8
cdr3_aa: CASSFSPKSGQGSYEQYF

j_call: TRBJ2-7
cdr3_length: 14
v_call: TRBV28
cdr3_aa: CASSPIAPAMKQYF

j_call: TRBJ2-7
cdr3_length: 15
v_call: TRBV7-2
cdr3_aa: CASGVVPDSSYEQYF

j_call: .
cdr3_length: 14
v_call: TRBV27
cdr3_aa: CASSLTGRSCEQYF

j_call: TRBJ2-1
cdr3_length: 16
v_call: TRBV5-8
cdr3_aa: CASSPSRGARLNEQFF

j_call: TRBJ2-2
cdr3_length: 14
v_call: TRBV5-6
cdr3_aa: CASSGSGDTGELFF

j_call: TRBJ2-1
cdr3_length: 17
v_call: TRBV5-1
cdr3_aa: CASSSTGGHFGYNEQFF

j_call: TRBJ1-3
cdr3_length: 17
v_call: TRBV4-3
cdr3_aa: CASSQTLTRTGGNTIYF

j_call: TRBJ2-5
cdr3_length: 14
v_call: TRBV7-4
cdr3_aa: CASSPLTYQETQYF

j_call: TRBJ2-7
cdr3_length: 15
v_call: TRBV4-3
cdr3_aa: CASSQGLQGAREQYF

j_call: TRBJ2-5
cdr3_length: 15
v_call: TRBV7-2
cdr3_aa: CASSYRDRGQETQYF

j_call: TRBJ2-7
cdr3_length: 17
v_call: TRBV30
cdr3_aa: CAWSVSGSGRPPYEQYF

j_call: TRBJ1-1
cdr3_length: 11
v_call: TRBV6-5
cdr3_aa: CASRDILQAFF

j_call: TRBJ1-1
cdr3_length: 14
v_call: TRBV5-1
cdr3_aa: CASSVDRGTTEAFF

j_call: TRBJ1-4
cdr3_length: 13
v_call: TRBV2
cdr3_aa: CASGNRHNEKLFF

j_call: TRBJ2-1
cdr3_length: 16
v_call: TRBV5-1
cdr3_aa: CASSPGTSWDNNEQFF

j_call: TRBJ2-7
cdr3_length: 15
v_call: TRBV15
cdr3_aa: CATSRDIERSDEQYF

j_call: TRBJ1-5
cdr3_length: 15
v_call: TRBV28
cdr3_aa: CASSRGTEGNQPQHF

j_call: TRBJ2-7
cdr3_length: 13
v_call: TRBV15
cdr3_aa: CATSRDRADEQYF

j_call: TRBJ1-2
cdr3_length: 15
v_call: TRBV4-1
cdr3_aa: CASSTMGQGAEGYTF

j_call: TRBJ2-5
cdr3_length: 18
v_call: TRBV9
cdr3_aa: CASSATSGGLAGVETQYF

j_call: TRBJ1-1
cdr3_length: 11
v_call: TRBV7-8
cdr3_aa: CASSPPQGAFF

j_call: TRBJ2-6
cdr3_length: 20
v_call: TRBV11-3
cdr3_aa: CASSLTTPGLDRSGANVLTF

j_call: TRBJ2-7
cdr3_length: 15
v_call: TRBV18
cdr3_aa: CASSSGLAGAYEQYF

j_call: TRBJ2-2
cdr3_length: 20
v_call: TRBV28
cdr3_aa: CASSPWDRGGVRELPGELFF